This T cell receptor beta chain is drawn from a study of shared clonotypes between healthy human individuals. The protocol was immunoSEQ multiplex PCR, while the TCRdb copy is restricted to in-frame clones and leaves out a portion. The sample consists of 550,000 to 800,000 clones, around two thirds of them appearing once. The sample was memory CD4+ T cells sorted from blood. Described subset: CD45RA-negative fraction. The clonotype originates from a woman in her thirties in good health.

The CDR3 DNA follows: TGTGCCAGCACACCCCCGGGACTTGAGGGGACCCAGTACTTC. Its protein product is CASTPPGLEGTQYF. The chain recombines TRBV6-1 with TRBJ2-5; TRBD2 is a possible D gene (6 bases). The CDR3 has 14 residues. Germline CDR1 MNHNS, CDR2 SASEGT. Trimming took off 7 bases at V and 7 bases at J, with 19 bases between the two ends.